This record concerns one TCR beta chain sequence. Per the authors' pipeline: Amplification with reference gene primers provided the estimates of nucleated cell counts. The assay was immunoSEQ multiplex PCR, and TCRdb's table has in-frame clones only and misses some. That table is the source of V, J and clone size, and D and trimming were worked out from the DNA. The top ten hold roughly 18% of the sample, which has more than 100,000 clones, roughly 91% seen once. This entry belongs to a study of blood T cell repertoires in COVID-19. Looking at the study overall: Acute-phase and convalescent COVID-19 samples originated in the United States, Italy and Spain. PBMCs, B-cell-depleted T cells, or T cells provided the cDNA or gDNA that made up the material.

Germline lookup yields CDR1 LGHDT and CDR2 YNNKEL (reference sequence). CDR3 length equals 12 residues. Trimming pared 4 bases from V and 3 bases from J, leaving 7 bases between. This chain links TRBV3-1 (or the pseudogene TRBV3-2) with TRBJ2-7, with TRBD1 as a possible D gene (5 bases). This receptor was obtained from a middle-aged man with active or convalescent COVID-19. The sequenced sample was peripheral blood. CDR3 region: CASSRQNYEQYF. The CDR3 nucleotides are TGTGCCAGCAGCCGACAGAACTACGAGCAGTACTTC.